This T cell receptor beta chain was sequenced during a study of OX40 agonist ivuxolimab in advanced cancers. The CDR3 runs to 16 residues. CDR1 is SGHRS, CDR2 YFSETQ, per germline. Trimming took off 4 bases at V and 2 bases at J, with 18 bases between the two ends. TCRdb keeps only in-frame clones here, not all; method: immunoSEQ multiplex PCR. The repertoire holds 97,000 or so clones, with around 89% as singletons. The chain uses TRBV5-1 and TRBJ2-5; a possible D gene is TRBD2 (6 bases). Material: CD4+ or CD8+ T cells sorted from blood, obtained in a trial of the OX40 agonist ivuxolimab. This TCR came from an adult with an advanced solid tumor such as melanoma, head and neck, liver or kidney cancer. CDR3 sequence reads: CASSPLIRGSQETQYF. The CDR3 DNA follows: TGCGCCAGCAGCCCCCTCATACGGGGGTCTCAAGAGACCCAGTACTTC.